The next 16 T cell receptor beta chains were all read from a single sample in a study of blood T cell repertoires in COVID-19. The table came from immunoSEQ multiplex PCR; TCRdb's copy has only in-frame clones and leaves some out. The sample includes about 31,000 clones, roughly 90% of them seen just once. The sample was peripheral blood. Every receptor here comes from a woman in her 40s with active or convalescent COVID-19.

The rearrangement uses TRBV19 and TRBJ2-1; 13 bases match TRBD2. Trimming took 5 bases from V and 10 from J; bases not matched to a gene: 11. Germline CDR1 and CDR2: LNHDA and SQIVND (reference sequence). This CDR3 contains 16 residues. CDR3 DNA: TGTGCCAGTAGTGCGGACAGGGGACTAGCGGGAAGCGAGCAGTTCTTC. Translation: CASSADRGLAGSEQFF.

The genes are TRBV27 and TRBJ1-5, with 10 bases lining up with TRBD1. J gave up 3 bases and V 6 bases, and 14 bases lay outside the gene matches. This CDR3 region has 18 residues. Germline-derived CDR1 and CDR2 are MNHEY and SMNVEV (reference sequence). The CDR3 DNA is TGTGCCAGCAGCTTGGGACAGGGGTACGATGGGACCAATCAGCCCCAGCATTTT. Translated: CASSLGQGYDGTNQPQHF.

This sequence joins TRBV25-1 and TRBJ2-1, with TRBD2 matching over 9 bases. This CDR3 has 16 residues. CDR1 and CDR2 from the germline V gene are MGHDK and SYGVNS. The V segment lost 1 base and the J segment 6 bases; nucleotides outside the gene matches: 7. CDR3 amino acids: CASSELASGAANEQFF. The CDR3 DNA reads TGTGCCAGCAGTGAATTGGCTAGCGGGGCCGCCAATGAGCAGTTCTTC. The full variable domain, its missing parts supplied by reference TRBV25-1 and TRBJ2-1, is EADIYQTPRYLVIGTGKKITLECSQTMGHDKMYWYQQDPGMELHLIHYSYGVNSTEKGDLSSESTVSRIRTEHFPLTLESARPSHTSQYLCASSELASGAANEQFFGPGTRLTVL.

The chain's CDR3 is CASSPRSAAYEQYF. In DNA form, the CDR3 reads TGTGCCAGCAGCCCCCGCTCAGCGGCGTACGAGCAGTACTTC. This rearrangement joins TRBV7-8 to TRBJ2-7, with a tentative D call TRBD2 (5 bases). The CDR3 sequence is 14 residues long. CDR1 and CDR2 (germline): SGHVS, FQNEAQ. V shed 5 bases and J shed 4 bases, with 15 bases lying between them.

V gene TRBV6-5 combines with J gene TRBJ1-5; D possibly corresponds to TRBD1 (5 bases). Trimming took 10 bases from V and 0 from J, leaving 16 bases between them. The CDR3 has 15 amino acids. Germline V lookup: CDR1 MNHEY, CDR2 SVGAGI. CDR3 sequence: CATHRPGHSNQPQHF. CDR3 sequence (DNA): TGTGCCACCCACCGACCTGGACATAGCAATCAGCCCCAGCATTTT.

V gene TRBV5-1 combines with J gene TRBJ1-2; D gene uncertain. The CDR3 has 10 residues. The ends were cut back, 10 bases at V and 7 bases at J, with 11 bases in the middle. CDR1 and CDR2 from the germline V gene are SGHRS and YFSETQ. CDR3 in amino acids: CAGGSGGYTF. In DNA form, the CDR3 reads TGCGCCGGCGGATCGGGTGGCTACACCTTC.

This chain connects TRBV5-4 to TRBJ2-5; 9 bases map to TRBD1. The CDR3 has 14 residues. The germline CDR1 and CDR2 sequences are SGHNT and YYREEE (reference sequence). The junction had 10 bases not matched to a gene; V was cut back by 0 bases and J by 13 bases. The CDR3 nucleotides read TGTGCCAGCAGCTTGGGGACAGGGGTTACCCTCCGGTACTTC. Its protein is CASSLGTGVTLRYF.

The genes are TRBV7-9 and TRBJ2-7, with D uncertain. V was pared by 4 bases and J by 7 bases, with 11 bases between. The CDR3 runs to 12 residues. Germline CDR1 is SEHNR and CDR2 is FQNEAQ (reference sequence). CDR3 protein: CASSSITAEQYF. CDR3 DNA: TGTGCCAGCAGCTCAATAACAGCTGAGCAGTACTTC.

The chain combines TRBV6-2 or TRBV6-3 with TRBJ2-1; weak D call: TRBD2 (6 bases). Germline V CDR1 and CDR2: MNHEY, SVGEGT. CDR3 length: 15 amino acids. Trimming pared 4 bases from V and 6 bases from J, leaving 16 bases between. The CDR3 reads CASSSGLRRSNEQFF. The CDR3 DNA reads TGTGCCAGCAGTTCGGGACTGAGGAGGAGCAATGAGCAGTTCTTC.

The V call is TRBV7-9, the J call TRBJ2-7, with D possibly TRBD1 on 6 matching bases. CDR3 length equals 14 residues. Germline assignment: CDR1 SEHNR and CDR2 FQNEAQ (reference sequence). Trimming removed 2 bases from V and 2 bases from J, with 10 bases in between. The CDR3 sequence is CASSLSRGTYEQYF. In DNA form, the CDR3 reads TGTGCCAGCAGCTTAAGCAGGGGAACCTACGAGCAGTACTTC.

This chain uses TRBV27 with TRBJ1-2, with a weak D call TRBD1 (6 bases). Trimming shortened V by 5 bases and J by 8 bases, and 15 bases separated the two germline ends. The CDR3 is 13 amino acids. CDR1 MNHEY and CDR2 SMNVEV come from the germline V gene (reference sequence). CDR3 region: CASSPRDIRGYTF. DNA for the CDR3: TGTGCCAGCAGTCCAAGGGACATCCGCGGCTACACCTTC.

This clone showed up just once. The chain joins TRBV9 to TRBJ1-5, with D tentatively TRBD1 (6 bases). The CDR3 spans 15 residues. The germline V and J ends were trimmed by 5 bases and 3 bases, with 15 bases remaining between them. The V gene's germline CDR1 is SGDLS and CDR2 YYNGEE. The CDR3 sequence: CASSQGSGSNQPQHF. CDR3 coding DNA: TGTGCCAGCAGTCAGGGGTCGGGATCCAATCAGCCCCAGCATTTT.

The genes are TRBV6-6 and TRBJ1-1, with a weak D call TRBD1 (6 bases). V was shortened by 2 bases and J by 1 base, with 11 bases between the two germline ends. Germline CDR1 MNHNY, CDR2 SVGAGI (reference sequence). The CDR3 has 15 residues. The CDR3 spells CASSYPGGGNTEAFF. CDR3 in DNA: TGTGCCAGCAGTTACCCGGGAGGGGGGAACACTGAAGCTTTCTTT.

This chain uses TRBV9 with TRBJ2-1, with 8 bases matching TRBD2. V lost 1 base to trimming and J lost 0 bases; unmatched junction nucleotides: 12. In germline, CDR1 is SGDLS, CDR2 YYNGEE. The CDR3 loop spans 19 amino acids. The DNA for the CDR3 is TGTGCCAGCAGCGTAAGCCCCCGCGGGGGGAAAAGCTCCTACAATGAGCAGTTCTTC. Amino acids: CASSVSPRGGKSSYNEQFF.

This chain joins TRBV21-1 and TRBJ1-5; TRBD1 was called by the table and not checked on the DNA. TRBV21-1 is assigned pseudogene status. The CDR3 sequence is 15 residues long. CDR3 sequence (DNA): TGTGCCAGCGGCCCGGACAGGGCCCTCAATCAGCCCCAGCATTTT. It translates to CASGPDRALNQPQHF.

The V gene is TRBV7-9, the J gene TRBJ1-5, with TRBD1 matching 11 bases. V was clipped by 4 bases and J by 4 bases; unmatched bases: 3. The length of the CDR3 is 15 residues. CDR1 and CDR2 from the germline V gene are SEHNR and FQNEAQ (reference sequence). The CDR3 reads CASSWGQGGNQPQHF. In nucleotides, the CDR3 is TGTGCCAGCAGCTGGGGACAGGGGGGGAATCAGCCCCAGCATTTT.